The sequence of this T cell receptor beta chain was determined in a study of beta chain features in type 1 diabetes (dated by TCRdb to 2016 to 2019). As for the study more broadly: Patients and healthy donors did not differ in mean age, gender distribution, total cell number or subset yield. A total of 100 million to 110 million sorted cells were examined across all samples, and a strong correlation was observed between cell number per subset and RNA yield. The study compared the TCRB repertoires of sorted circulating CD4+ T cell subsets in recently diagnosed type 1 diabetes patients with those in matched healthy donors. Regulatory and stem cell-like memory subsets were isolated from only 8 patients and roughly eight healthy donors, whereas naive and central memory subsets came from all 30 or so donors.

The entire isolated RNA was reverse transcribed using the High Capacity cDNA Reverse Transcription Kit, and thus expressed TCRB transcripts were sequenced. Naive, central memory and regulatory T cell samples underwent deep immunoSEQ sequencing, averaging around 4 million total reads per sample. After sorted cells were lysed in RLT buffer, RNA was extracted with DNase-treated RNeasy Micro or Mini kits, with the choice depending on cell number. Each cell subset was processed on its own to prevent cross-contamination, while patient and healthy donor samples were processed together. TCRB sequences were amplified from cDNA with the immunoSEQ multiplex PCR, producing 87-bp fragments spanning the CDR3 region. Sequencing of the amplicons was performed on the Illumina HiSeq platform. The published analysis was carried out like this. Synthetic template baselines were used to correct PCR bias computationally, reads within Hamming distance 2 were collapsed, and singletons that could not be merged were discarded. Reads were aligned against IMGT to assign V, D and J genes, CDR3 length and insertions or deletions at six rearrangement sites. Within each subset, clonotype counts were normalized to the number of sorted cells before true diversity and Gini coefficients were calculated with the tcR R package. The overlap coefficient, calculated on TCRB nucleotide sequences, was used to quantify repertoire sharing. Out-of-frame TCRB sequences from naive cells were analyzed to stand in for the pre-selection repertoire. TCRdb obtained this table from immuneACCESS and retained in-frame rearrangements with V and J assigned. These tables miss some clones; where compared with another copy, unresolved V genes account for less than half of the shortfall, and the remainder is unexplained. V and J calls and clone size follow that table, whereas D and trimming were derived from the DNA. In this sample the table shows hundreds of thousands of clones, approximately 10% of which occur a single time. The ten largest clones take up just over 0.015% of the sample.

With respect to this clone: There is no known antigen for this receptor. No base-level quality is on record; no much larger clone is a single base apart. This CDR3 is also generated by other DNA sequences in the sample.

The research as a whole found: At VDJ recombination sites, patients with type 1 diabetes made fewer insertions and deleted more nucleotides, a pattern implying thymic rearrangement abnormalities. Because small numbers of individuals were included in the HLA sub-analyses, any influence of HLA type on TCRB rearrangement was left unresolved. Naive, central memory and regulatory TCRB repertoires appeared to be more alike among patients than among healthy donors. In all four CD4+ subsets, TCRB CDR3 length was moderately but significantly shorter in type 1 diabetes patients. PCR might favor shorter templates, but patient and control samples were amplified and corrected together, so any skew would affect both groups equally. Because cDNA rather than genomic DNA was sequenced, highly expressing activated cells could have been over-represented, although no difference in activation and CD3 levels was found between groups.

The junction shows trimming of 6 bases on V and 3 bases on J, plus 9 bases between the germline ends. The CDR3 contains 13 residues, cysteine and phenylalanine counted. The CDR3 DNA has 39 bases and is translated from base 1. From the germline V gene, CDR1 is KGHSH and CDR2 is LQKENI. From each donor, a single peripheral blood sample of approximately 0.11 L on average was drawn into heparinised tubes. A BD FACSAria II and a panel including CD45RO, CCR7, CD25, CD127, CD95 and CD27 were used to sort naive, central memory, regulatory and stem cell-like memory CD4+ T cells. Every sorted population had a purity above 95%. PBMCs were isolated right away by Lymphoprep density gradient centrifugation and were stained directly, without culture. So that batch effects would be minimized, each experiment stained and sorted samples in pairs, pairing one healthy donor with one patient.

Material for sequencing was naive CD4+ T cells from blood. Read against the paper, the sample's cell subset or site label means: true naive CD4+ T cells. The chain is made from TRBV18 and TRBJ2-1, and perhaps TRBD1 as D gene, on 5 matching bases. This sequence originates from a woman aged 25 to 39 in good health. CDR3 loop: CASSPDSYNEQFF. The nucleotide sequence is given as TGTGCCAGCTCGCCCGACAGCTACAATGAGCAGTTCTTC.